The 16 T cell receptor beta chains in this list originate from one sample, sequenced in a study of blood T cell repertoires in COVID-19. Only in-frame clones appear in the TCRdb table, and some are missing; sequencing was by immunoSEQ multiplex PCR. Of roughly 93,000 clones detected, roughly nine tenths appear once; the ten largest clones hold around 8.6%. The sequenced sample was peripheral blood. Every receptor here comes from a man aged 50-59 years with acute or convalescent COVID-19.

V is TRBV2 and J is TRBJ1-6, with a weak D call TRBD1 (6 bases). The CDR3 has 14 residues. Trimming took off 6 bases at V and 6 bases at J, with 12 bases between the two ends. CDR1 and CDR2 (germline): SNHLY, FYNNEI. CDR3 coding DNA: TGTGCCAGCAGGAGGGGGACGGTTAATTCACCCCTCCACTTT. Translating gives CASRRGTVNSPLHF.

Written as DNA, the CDR3 is TGTGCCAGCAAATCCCCAGGGGTCTACAATGAGCAGTTCTTC. Protein product: CASKSPGVYNEQFF. The rearrangement links TRBV6-5 to TRBJ2-1, with D maybe TRBD1 (6 bases). The germline V gene has CDR1 MNHEY and CDR2 SVGAGI. Between the trimmed V and J ends, which lost 7 bases and 3 bases, there was a span of 13 bases. The CDR3 contains 14 residues.

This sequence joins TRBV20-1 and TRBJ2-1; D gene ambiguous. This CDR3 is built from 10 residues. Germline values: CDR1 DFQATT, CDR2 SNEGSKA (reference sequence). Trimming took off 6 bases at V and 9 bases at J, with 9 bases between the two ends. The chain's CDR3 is CSALYGEQFF. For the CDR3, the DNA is TGCAGTGCCTTATACGGTGAGCAGTTCTTC.

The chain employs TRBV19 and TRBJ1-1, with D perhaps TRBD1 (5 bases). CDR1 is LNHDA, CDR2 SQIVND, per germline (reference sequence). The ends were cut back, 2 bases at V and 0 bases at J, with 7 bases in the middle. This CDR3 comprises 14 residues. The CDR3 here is CASSIRGMNTEAFF. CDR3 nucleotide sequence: TGTGCCAGTAGTATAAGGGGCATGAACACTGAAGCTTTCTTT. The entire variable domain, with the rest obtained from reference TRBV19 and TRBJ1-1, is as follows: DGGITQSPKYLFRKEGQNVTLSCEQNLNHDAMYWYRQDPGQGLRLIYYSQIVNDFQKGDIAEGYSVSREKKESFPLTVTSAQKNPTAFYLCASSIRGMNTEAFFGQGTRLTVV.

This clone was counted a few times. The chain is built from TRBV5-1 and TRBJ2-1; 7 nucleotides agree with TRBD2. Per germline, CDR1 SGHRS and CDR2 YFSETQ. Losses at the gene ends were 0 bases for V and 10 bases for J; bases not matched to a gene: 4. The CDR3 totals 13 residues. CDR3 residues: CASSLGVSGEQFF. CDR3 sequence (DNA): TGCGCCAGCAGCTTGGGGGTTAGCGGGGAGCAGTTCTTC.

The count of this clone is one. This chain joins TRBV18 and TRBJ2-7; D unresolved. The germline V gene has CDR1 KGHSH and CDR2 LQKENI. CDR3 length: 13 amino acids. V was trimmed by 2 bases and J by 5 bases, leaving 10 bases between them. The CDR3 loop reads CASSPRGIDEQYF. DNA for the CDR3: TGTGCCAGCTCACCAAGAGGTATCGACGAGCAGTACTTC.

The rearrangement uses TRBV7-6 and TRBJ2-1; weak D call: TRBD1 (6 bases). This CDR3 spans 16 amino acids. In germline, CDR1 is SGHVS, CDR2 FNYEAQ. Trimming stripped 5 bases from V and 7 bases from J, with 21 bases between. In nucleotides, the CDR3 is TGTGCCAGCAGCGCGAACTCAGGGGTGGGCTTGAATGAGCAGTTCTTC. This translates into CASSANSGVGLNEQFF.

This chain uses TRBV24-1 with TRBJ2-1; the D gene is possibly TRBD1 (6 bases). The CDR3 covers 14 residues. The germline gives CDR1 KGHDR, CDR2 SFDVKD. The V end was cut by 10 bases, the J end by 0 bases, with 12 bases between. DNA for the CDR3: TGTGCCACTCAGGACAGTGCCTCCTACAATGAGCAGTTCTTC. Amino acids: CATQDSASYNEQFF.

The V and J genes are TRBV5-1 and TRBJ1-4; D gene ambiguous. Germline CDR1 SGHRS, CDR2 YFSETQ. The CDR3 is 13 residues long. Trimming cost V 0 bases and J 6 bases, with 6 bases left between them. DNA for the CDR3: TGCGCCAGCAGCTTGGCTCCCGATGAAAAACTGTTTTTT. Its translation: CASSLAPDEKLFF.

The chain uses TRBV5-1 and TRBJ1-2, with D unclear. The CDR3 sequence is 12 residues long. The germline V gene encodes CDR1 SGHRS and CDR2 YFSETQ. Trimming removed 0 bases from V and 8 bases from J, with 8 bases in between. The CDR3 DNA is TGCGCCAGCAGCTTGGGCATGGGCGGCTACACCTTC. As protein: CASSLGMGGYTF.

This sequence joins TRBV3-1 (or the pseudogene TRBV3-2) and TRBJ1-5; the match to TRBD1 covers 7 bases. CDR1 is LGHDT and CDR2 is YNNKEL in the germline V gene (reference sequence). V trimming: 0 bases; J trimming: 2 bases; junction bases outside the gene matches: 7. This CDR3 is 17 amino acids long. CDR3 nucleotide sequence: TGTGCCAGCAGCCAAGATCCCCCCGACAGGGGCAATCAGCCCCAGCATTTT. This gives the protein CASSQDPPDRGNQPQHF.

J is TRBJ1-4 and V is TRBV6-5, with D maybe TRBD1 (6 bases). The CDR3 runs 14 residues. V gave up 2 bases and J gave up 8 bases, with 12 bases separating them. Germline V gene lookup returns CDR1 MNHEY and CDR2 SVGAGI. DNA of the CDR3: TGTGCCAGCAGTTACGCGGGGGCGGGCGAAAAACTGTTTTTT. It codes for CASSYAGAGEKLFF.

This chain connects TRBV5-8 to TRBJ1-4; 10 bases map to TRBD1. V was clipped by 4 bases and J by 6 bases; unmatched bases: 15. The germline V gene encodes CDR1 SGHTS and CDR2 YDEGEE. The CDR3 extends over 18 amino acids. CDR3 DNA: TGTGCCAGCAGCGAAGACAGGGGGCGATTCAGGGTCGATGAAAAACTGTTTTTT. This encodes CASSEDRGRFRVDEKLFF.

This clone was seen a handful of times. CDR3 coding DNA: TGTGCCAGCAGCTTACAGGGGACTGGAAACACCATATATTTT. It is translated as CASSLQGTGNTIYF. This chain connects TRBV5-6 to TRBJ1-3; 7 nucleotides align to TRBD1. Germline V gene lookup returns CDR1 SGHDT and CDR2 YYEEEE. There are 14 residues in the CDR3. Unmatched junction bases numbered 1, after V lost 2 bases and J lost 2 bases.

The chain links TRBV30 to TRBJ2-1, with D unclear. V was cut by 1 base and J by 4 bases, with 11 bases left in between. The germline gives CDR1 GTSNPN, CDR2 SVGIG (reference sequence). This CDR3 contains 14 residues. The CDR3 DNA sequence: TGTGCCTGGAGTGAGGCAGGCTTATACAATGAGCAGTTCTTC. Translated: CAWSEAGLYNEQFF. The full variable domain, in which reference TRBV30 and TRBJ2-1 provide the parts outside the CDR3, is SQTIHQWPATLVQPVGSPLSLECTVEGTSNPNLYWYRQAAGRGLQLLFYSVGIGQISSEVPQNLSASRPQDRQFILSSKKLLLSDSGFYLCAWSEAGLYNEQFFGPGTRLTVL.

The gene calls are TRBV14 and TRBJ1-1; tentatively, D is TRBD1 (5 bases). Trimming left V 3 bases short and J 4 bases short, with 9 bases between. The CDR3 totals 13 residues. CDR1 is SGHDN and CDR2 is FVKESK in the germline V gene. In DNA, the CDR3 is TGTGCCAGCAGCCACAGGGTGGGCACTGAAGCTTTCTTT. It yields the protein CASSHRVGTEAFF.